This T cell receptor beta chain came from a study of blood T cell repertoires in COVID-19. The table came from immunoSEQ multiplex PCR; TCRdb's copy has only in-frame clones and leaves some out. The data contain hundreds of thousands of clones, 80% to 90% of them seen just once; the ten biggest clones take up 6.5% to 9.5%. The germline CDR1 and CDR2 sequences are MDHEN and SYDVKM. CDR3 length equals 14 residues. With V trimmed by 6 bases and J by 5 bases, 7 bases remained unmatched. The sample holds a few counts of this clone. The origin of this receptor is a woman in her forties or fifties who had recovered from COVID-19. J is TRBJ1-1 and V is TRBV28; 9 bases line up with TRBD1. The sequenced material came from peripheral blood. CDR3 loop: CASSRWTGETEAFF. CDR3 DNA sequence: TGTGCCAGCAGCCGATGGACAGGGGAAACTGAAGCTTTCTTT.